The sequence of this T cell receptor (beta chain) was determined in a study of cytomegalovirus exposure and HLA in healthy donors. Regarding the study as a whole: Reports indicate that TCR beta sequences accurately predicted the HLA-A and HLA-B alleles of most subjects. Among TCR beta chains, those listed as cytomegalovirus-associated numbered over 150.

Amplification used 60 Vbeta primers and 13 Jbeta primers. Here immunoSEQ multiplex PCR was the method, and the copy in TCRdb shows in-frame clones only, minus some. The sample consists of approximately 130,000 clones, approximately 80% of them appearing once. Concerning this clone: Its antigen remains unknown.

Germline-derived CDR1 and CDR2 are KGHSH and LQKENI. The CDR3 totals 13 residues. With V trimmed by 3 bases and J by 10 bases, 3 bases remained unmatched. Source material: PBMCs. This TCR derives from a young man in good health and CMV-seronegative. This rearrangement joins TRBV18 to TRBJ2-2; 9 bases match TRBD1. In nucleotides, the CDR3 is TGTGCCAGCTCACCTAGGACAGGGGAGGAGCTGTTTTTT. The encoded protein is CASSPRTGEELFF.